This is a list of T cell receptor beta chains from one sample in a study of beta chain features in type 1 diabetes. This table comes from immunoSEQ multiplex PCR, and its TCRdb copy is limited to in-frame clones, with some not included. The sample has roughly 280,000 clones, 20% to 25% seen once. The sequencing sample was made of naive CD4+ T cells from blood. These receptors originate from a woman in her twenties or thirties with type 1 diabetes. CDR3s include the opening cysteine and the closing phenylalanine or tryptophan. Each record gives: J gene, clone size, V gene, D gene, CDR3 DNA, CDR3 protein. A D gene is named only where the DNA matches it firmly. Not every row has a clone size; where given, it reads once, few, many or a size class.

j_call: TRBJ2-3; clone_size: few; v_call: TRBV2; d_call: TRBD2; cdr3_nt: TGTGCCAGCAGTGAACCTAGCGGAAGCACAGATACGCAGTATTTT; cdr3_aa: CASSEPSGSTDTQYF
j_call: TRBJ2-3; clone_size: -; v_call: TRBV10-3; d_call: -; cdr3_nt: TGTGCCATCAGTGAGCCAGGGGACGTTGATACGCAGTATTTT; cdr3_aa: CAISEPGDVDTQYF
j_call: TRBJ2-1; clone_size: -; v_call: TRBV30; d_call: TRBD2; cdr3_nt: TGTGCCTGTCATCCAGCGGGAGCCTCCTACAATGAGCAGTTCTTC; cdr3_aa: CACHPAGASYNEQFF
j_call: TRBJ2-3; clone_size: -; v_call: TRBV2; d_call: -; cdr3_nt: TGTGCCAGCAGCCCGGGACTCCGCACAGATACGCAGTATTTT; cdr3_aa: CASSPGLRTDTQYF
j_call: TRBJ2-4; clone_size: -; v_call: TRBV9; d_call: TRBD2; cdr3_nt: TGTGCCAGCTCTCCGACTAGCGGGAGCATTCAGTACTTC; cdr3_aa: CASSPTSGSIQYF
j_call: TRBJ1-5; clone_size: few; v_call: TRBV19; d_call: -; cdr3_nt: TGTGCCAGTAGTGTTCTCAATCAGCCCCAGCATTTT; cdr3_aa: CASSVLNQPQHF
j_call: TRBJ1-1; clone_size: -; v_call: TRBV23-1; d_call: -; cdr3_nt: TGCGCCAGCAGTCAGGCTTCGCGGGGGGAGGGGCGTGGTGAAAACACTGAAGCTTTCTTT; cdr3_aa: CASSQASRGEGRGENTEAFF
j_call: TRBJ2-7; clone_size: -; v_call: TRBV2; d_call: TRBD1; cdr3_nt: TGTGCCAGCACCCCGGGACAGGGGGCGAGAGAGCAGTACTTC; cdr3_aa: CASTPGQGAREQYF
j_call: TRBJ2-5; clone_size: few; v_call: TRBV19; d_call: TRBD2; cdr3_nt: TGTGCCAGTAGTATAGATCGGACTAGCGGATACCAAGAGACCCAGTACTTC; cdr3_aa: CASSIDRTSGYQETQYF
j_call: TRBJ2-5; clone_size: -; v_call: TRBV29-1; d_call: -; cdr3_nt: TGCAGCGGAGAACAGCCCCAAGAGACCCAGTACTTC; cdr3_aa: CSGEQPQETQYF
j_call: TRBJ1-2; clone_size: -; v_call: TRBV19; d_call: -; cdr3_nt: TGTGCCAGTAGTATCGGGGTCGCCTATGGCTACACCTTC; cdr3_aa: CASSIGVAYGYTF
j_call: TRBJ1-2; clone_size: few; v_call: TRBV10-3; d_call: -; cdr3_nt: TGTGCCATCAGTGACCTAACAGGGCCAGGCTACACCTTC; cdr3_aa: CAISDLTGPGYTF
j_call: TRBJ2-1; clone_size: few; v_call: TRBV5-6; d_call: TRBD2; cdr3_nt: TGTGCCAGCAGCTTGGCCCGGCTAGCGGAGCGTGAGCAGTTCTTC; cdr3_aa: CASSLARLAEREQFF
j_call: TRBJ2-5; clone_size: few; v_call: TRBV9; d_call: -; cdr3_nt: TGTGCCAGCAGCACTCTAGGTAGCGGACAAGAGACCCAGTACTTC; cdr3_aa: CASSTLGSGQETQYF
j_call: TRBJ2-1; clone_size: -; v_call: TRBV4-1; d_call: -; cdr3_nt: TGCGCCAGCAGCCAATTACAGGACAATGAGCAGTTCTTC; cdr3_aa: CASSQLQDNEQFF
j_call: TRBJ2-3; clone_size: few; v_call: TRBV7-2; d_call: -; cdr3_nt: TGTGCCAGCAGCTTAAGTCGGGATACGCAGTATTTT; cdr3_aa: CASSLSRDTQYF
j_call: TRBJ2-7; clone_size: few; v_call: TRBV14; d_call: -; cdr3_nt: TGTGCCAGCAGCCATTCACTGTCGCCCTACGAGCAGTACTTC; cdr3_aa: CASSHSLSPYEQYF
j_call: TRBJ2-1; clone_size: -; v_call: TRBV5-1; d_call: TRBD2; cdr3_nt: TGCGCCAGCAGAGCATTAGCGGGAGTAGATTACAATGAGCAGTTCTTC; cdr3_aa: CASRALAGVDYNEQFF
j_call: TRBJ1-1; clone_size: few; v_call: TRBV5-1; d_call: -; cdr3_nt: TGCGCCAGCAGCTTGGCACTACGGAACACTGAAGCTTTCTTT; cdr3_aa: CASSLALRNTEAFF
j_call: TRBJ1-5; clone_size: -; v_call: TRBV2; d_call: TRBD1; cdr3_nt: TGTGCCAGCAGCCAAGGGACAGGGGGTCAGCCCCAGCATTTT; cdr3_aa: CASSQGTGGQPQHF
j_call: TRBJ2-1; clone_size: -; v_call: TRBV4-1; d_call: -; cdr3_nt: TGCGCCAGCAGCCTACCGACAGCCCGGTTGCACAATGAGCAGTTCTTC; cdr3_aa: CASSLPTARLHNEQFF
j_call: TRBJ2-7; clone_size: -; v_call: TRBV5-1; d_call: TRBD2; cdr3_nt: TGCGCCAGCAGCCTGACTAGCCACTACGAGCAGTACTTC; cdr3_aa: CASSLTSHYEQYF
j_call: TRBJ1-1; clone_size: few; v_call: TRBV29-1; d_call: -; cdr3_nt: TGCAGCGTAGCAACCAGGGCCGACACTGAAGCTTTCTTT; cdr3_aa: CSVATRADTEAFF
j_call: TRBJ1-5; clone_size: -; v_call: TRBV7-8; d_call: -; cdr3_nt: TGTGCCAGCAGCTTAGGAGGGTTCAGCAATCAGCCCCAGCATTTT; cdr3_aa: CASSLGGFSNQPQHF